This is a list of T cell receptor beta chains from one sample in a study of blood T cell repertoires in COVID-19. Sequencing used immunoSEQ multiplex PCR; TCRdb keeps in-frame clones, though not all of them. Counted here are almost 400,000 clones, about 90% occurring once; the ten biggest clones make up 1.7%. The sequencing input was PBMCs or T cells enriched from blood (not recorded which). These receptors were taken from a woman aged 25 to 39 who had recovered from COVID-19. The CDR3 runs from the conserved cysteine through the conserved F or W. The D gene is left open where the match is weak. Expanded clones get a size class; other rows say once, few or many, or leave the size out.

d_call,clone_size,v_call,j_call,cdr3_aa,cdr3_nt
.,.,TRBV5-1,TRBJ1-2,CASSFVQVGKVLYTF,TGCGCCAGCAGCTTCGTTCAGGTCGGAAAAGTCCTCTACACCTTC
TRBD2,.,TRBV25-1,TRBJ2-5,CASSQTGREGVQETQYF,TGTGCCAGCAGCCAGACGGGGCGGGAGGGAGTCCAAGAGACCCAGTACTTC
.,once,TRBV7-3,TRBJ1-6,CASSLTAVTPLHF,TGTGCCAGCAGCTTAACGGCGGTGACACCCCTCCACTTT
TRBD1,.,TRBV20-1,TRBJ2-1,CSASVPGQGARFGEQFF,TGCAGTGCTAGTGTTCCGGGACAGGGGGCAAGATTTGGTGAGCAGTTCTTC
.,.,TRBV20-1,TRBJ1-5,CSASRVINQPQHF,TGCAGTGCTAGTCGGGTTATCAATCAGCCCCAGCATTTT
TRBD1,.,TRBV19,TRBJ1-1,CASSTGGLGTEAFF,TGTGCCAGTAGTACAGGGGGCTTGGGAACTGAAGCTTTCTTT
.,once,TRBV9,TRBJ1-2,CASTIGSQGLLYGYTF,TGTGCCAGCACCATAGGTAGCCAGGGGCTATTGTATGGCTACACCTTC
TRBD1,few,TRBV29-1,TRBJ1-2,CSVEDSGSRDRVPGYTF,TGCAGCGTTGAAGATTCCGGATCCCGGGACAGGGTTCCTGGCTACACCTTC
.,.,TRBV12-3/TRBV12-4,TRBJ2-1,CASSPTRDEQFF,TGTGCCAGCAGCCCGACAAGAGATGAGCAGTTCTTC
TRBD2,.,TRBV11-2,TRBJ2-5,CASSSTSGVQETQYF,TGTGCCAGCAGCTCCACTAGCGGGGTTCAAGAGACCCAGTACTTC
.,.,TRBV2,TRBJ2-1,CASTANSLSYNEQFF,TGTGCCAGCACAGCGAACTCCCTCTCCTACAATGAGCAGTTCTTC
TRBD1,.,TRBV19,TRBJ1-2,CASSSDTGTAYYGYTF,TGTGCCAGTAGTAGTGATACCGGGACAGCGTACTATGGCTACACCTTC
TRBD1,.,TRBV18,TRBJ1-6,CASSPTTRTGSSPLHF,TGTGCCAGCTCGCCAACCACAAGGACAGGGAGTTCACCCCTCCACTTT
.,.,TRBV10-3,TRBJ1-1,CAISVHRRNTEAFF,TGTGCCATCAGTGTGCACAGGAGAAACACTGAAGCTTTCTTT
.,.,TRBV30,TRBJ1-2,CAWSRQGRDAGYTF,TGTGCCTGGAGTAGGCAGGGGCGAGACGCGGGCTACACCTTC
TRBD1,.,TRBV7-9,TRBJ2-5,CASSSDRGRWETQYF,TGTGCCAGCAGCTCGGACAGGGGGCGGTGGGAGACCCAGTACTTC
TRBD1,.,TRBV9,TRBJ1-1,CASSFLGQEEAFF,TGTGCCAGCAGCTTCCTTGGACAGGAAGAAGCTTTCTTT
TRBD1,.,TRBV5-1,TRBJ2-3,CASSWGQSRDTQYF,TGCGCCAGCAGCTGGGGACAGTCCCGGGATACGCAGTATTTT
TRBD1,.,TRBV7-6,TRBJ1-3,CASSWSPGTGYSGNTIYF,TGTGCCAGCAGCTGGAGTCCCGGGACAGGGTACTCTGGAAACACCATATATTTT
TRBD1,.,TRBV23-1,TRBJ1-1,CASSQKGARPAFF,TGCGCCAGCAGCCAAAAGGGGGCGCGGCCAGCTTTCTTT
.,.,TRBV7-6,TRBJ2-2,CASSLDGGAGELFF,TGTGCCAGCAGCTTAGATGGGGGCGCCGGGGAGCTGTTTTTT
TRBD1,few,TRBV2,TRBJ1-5,CASSAGTGSSYNQPQHF,TGTGCCAGCAGCGCCGGGACAGGGAGTTCATACAATCAGCCCCAGCATTTT
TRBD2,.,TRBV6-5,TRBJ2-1,CASSIAGGIYNEQFF,TGTGCCAGCAGCATAGCGGGAGGGATCTACAATGAGCAGTTCTTC
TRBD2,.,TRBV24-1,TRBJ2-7,CATSASSGRGPYEQYF,TGTGCCACCAGTGCTTCTAGCGGGCGAGGACCCTACGAGCAGTACTTC
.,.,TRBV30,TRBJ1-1,CAWSVRGGSVNTEAFF,TGTGCCTGGAGTGTACGTGGGGGGTCGGTGAACACTGAAGCTTTCTTT
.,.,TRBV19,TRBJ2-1,CASRSGYSYNEQFF,TGTGCCAGTCGAAGCGGGTACTCCTACAATGAGCAGTTCTTC